The clone carrying this TCR beta chain has more than one count but fewer than ten. What it binds is not known. Unique molecular identifiers tagged the TCRbeta library. TCRdb ran MiXCR on the PCR reads and lists one entry per CDR3 protein. The sample consists of about 580,000 distinct CDR3 sequences, more than 20% of them appearing once. This record belongs to a study of T-cell reconstitution after alpha-beta-depleted transplantation in children. Study results and limitations: Alpha-beta T cells present about two months after transplant were reported to originate from several hundred expanded graft clones. There were some patients whose high TCRbeta diversity at day 60 came from surviving recipient T cells and thymic progenitors. Once a year had passed after transplant, T-cell counts and diversity came mostly from newly produced T cells.

CDR3 length: 17 amino acids. V lost 2 bases to trimming and J lost 4 bases, with 20 bases between them. Germline-derived CDR1 and CDR2 are MNHEY and SVGAGI. The specimen was PBMCs, collected before TCRalphabeta/CD19-depleted stem cell transplant. The chain is built from TRBV6-5 and TRBJ1-1, with D possibly matching TRBD1 (6 bases). The sequence derives from a boy in the first two years of life with Wiskott-Aldrich syndrome, due to receive a stem cell transplant. The CDR3: CASSYRKGVHFGTEAFF. DNA of the CDR3: TGTGCCAGCAGTTACCGGAAGGGGGTCCATTTCGGCACTGAAGCTTTCTTT.